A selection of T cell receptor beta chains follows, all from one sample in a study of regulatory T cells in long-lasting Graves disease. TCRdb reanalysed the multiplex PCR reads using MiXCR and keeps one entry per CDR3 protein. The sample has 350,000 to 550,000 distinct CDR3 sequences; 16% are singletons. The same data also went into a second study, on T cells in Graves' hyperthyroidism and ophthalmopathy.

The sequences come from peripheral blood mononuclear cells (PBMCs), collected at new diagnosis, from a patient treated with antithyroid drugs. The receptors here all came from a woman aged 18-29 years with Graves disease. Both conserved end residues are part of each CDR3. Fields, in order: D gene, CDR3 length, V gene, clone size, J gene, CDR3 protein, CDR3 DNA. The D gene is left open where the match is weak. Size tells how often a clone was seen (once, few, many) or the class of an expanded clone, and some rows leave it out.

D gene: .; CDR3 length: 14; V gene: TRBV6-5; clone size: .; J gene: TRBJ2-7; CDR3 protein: CASSSHRDSGEQYF; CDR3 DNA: TGTGCCAGCAGTTCGCACAGGGACTCCGGCGAGCAGTACTTC
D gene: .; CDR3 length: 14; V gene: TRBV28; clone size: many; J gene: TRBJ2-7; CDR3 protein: CASIMSGEPYEQYF; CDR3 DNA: TGTGCCAGCATTATGAGCGGTGAGCCCTACGAGCAGTACTTC
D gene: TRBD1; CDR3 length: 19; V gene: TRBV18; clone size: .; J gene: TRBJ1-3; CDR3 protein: CASSQIGTGRTHSGNTIYF; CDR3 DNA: TGTGCCAGCTCCCAAATTGGGACAGGGCGTACCCACTCTGGAAACACCATATATTTT
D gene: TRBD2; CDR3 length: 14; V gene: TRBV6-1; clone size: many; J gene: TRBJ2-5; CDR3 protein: CASRTGLAEETQYF; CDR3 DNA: TGTGCCAGCAGAACGGGACTAGCGGAAGAGACCCAGTACTTC
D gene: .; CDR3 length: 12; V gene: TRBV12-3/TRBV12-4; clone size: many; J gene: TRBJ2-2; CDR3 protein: CASSLSGWELFF; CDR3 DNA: TGTGCCAGCAGTTTAAGTGGATGGGAGCTGTTTTTT
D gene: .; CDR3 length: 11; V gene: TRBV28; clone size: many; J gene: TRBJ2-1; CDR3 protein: CASRQGHEQFF; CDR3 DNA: TGTGCCAGCAGACAGGGTCATGAGCAGTTCTTC
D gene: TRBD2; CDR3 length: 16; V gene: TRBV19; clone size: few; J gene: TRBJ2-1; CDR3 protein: CASSILTSGSYNEQFF; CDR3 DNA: TGTGCCAGTAGTATTTTGACTAGCGGGTCTTACAATGAGCAGTTCTTC
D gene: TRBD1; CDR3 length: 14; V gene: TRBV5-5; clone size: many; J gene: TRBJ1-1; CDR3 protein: CASSLQGVRTEAFF; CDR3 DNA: TGTGCCAGCAGCTTACAGGGGGTACGGACTGAAGCTTTCTTT
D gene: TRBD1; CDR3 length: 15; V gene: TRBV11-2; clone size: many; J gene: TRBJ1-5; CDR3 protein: CASSPPGQGWEPQHF; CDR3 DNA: TGTGCCAGCAGCCCCCCCGGACAGGGATGGGAGCCCCAGCATTTT
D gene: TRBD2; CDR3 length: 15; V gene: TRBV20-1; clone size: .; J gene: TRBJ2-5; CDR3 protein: CSARGSLAGAHERFF; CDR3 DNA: TGCAGTGCTAGAGGGTCCCTAGCGGGAGCGCATGAGCGGTTCTTC
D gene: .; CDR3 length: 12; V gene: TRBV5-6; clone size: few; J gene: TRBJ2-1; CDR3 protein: CASRRASVEQFF; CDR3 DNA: TGTGCCAGCAGACGGGCGTCGGTCGAGCAGTTCTTC
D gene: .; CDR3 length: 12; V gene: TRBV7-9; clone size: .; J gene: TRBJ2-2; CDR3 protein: CASSLISGELFF; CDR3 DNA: TGTGCCAGCAGCTTAATTTCCGGGGAGCTGTTTTTT
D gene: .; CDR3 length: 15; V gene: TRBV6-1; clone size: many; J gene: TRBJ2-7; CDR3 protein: CASSERDSSSYEQYF; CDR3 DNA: TGTGCCAGCAGTGAACGGGACTCGAGCTCCTACGAGCAGTACTTC
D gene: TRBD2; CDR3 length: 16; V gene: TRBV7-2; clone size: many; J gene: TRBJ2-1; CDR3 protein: CASSLGPAGSYNEQFF; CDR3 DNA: TGTGCCAGCAGCTTAGGGCCAGCGGGGTCCTACAATGAGCAGTTCTTC
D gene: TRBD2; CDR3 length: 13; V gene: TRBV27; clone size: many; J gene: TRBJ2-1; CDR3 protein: CASSFPSGNEQFF; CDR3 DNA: TGTGCCAGCAGTTTTCCTAGCGGGAATGAGCAGTTCTTC
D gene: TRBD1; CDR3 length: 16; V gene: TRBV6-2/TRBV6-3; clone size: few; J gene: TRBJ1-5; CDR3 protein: CASSERAGGVRQPQHF; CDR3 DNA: TGTGCCAGCAGTGAAAGGGCAGGGGGCGTGAGGCAGCCCCAGCATTTT
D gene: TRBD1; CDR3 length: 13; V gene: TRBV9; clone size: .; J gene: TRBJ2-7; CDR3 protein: CASSVGTGVEQYF; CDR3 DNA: TGTGCCAGCAGCGTGGGAACAGGGGTTGAGCAGTACTTC
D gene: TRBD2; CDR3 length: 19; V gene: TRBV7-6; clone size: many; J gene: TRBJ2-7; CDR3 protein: CASSLSVGSGLAGAYEQYF; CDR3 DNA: TGTGCCAGCAGCTTATCAGTAGGTTCCGGACTAGCGGGGGCCTACGAGCAGTACTTC
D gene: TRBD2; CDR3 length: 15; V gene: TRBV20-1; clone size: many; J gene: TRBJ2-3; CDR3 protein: CSARDGTSGTDTQYF; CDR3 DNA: TGCAGTGCTAGAGACGGGACTAGCGGGACAGATACGCAGTATTTT
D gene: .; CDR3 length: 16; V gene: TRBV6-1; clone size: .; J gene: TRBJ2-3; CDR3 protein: CASTTQLALYTDTQYF; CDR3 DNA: TGTGCCAGCACCACTCAGCTAGCCCTGTACACAGATACGCAGTATTTT
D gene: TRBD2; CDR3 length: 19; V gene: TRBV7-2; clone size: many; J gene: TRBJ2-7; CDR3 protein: CASSLAPAGGRFSIYEQYF; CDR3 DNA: TGTGCCAGCAGCTTAGCGCCGGCGGGAGGGCGCTTCTCAATCTACGAGCAGTACTTC
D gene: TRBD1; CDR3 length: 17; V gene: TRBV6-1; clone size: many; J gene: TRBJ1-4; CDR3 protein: CASNPPGQGADREKLFF; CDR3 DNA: TGTGCCAGCAATCCACCGGGACAGGGGGCTGATCGTGAAAAACTGTTTTTT
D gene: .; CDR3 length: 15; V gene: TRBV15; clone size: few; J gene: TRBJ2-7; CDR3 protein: CATSRDGAATYEQYF; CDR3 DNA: TGTGCCACCAGCAGAGATGGGGCGGCTACCTACGAGCAGTACTTC
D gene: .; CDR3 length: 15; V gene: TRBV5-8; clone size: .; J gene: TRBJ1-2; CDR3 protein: CASSYVDGFNYGYTF; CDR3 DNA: TGTGCCAGCAGCTATGTCGACGGCTTTAACTATGGCTACACCTTC
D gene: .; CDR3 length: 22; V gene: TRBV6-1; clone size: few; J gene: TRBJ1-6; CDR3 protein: CASSHPVVRDIAAIVDNSPLHF; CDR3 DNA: TGTGCCAGCAGCCACCCCGTCGTCCGGGACATCGCCGCGATAGTTGATAATTCACCCCTCCACTTT
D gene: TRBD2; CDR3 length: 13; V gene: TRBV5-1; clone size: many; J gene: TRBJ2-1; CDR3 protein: CASSLGLAGGKFF; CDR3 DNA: TGCGCCAGCAGCTTGGGACTAGCGGGAGGGAAGTTCTTC
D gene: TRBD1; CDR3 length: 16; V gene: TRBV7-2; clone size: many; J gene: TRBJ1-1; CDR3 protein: CASSLDGTGVNTEAFF; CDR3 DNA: TGTGCCAGCAGCTTAGACGGGACAGGGGTGAACACTGAAGCTTTCTTT
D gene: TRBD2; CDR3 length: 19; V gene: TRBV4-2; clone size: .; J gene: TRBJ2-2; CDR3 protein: CASSQEPAGDSGNTGELFF; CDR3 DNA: TGTGCCAGCAGCCAAGAACCAGCGGGAGATTCTGGGAACACCGGGGAGCTGTTTTTT
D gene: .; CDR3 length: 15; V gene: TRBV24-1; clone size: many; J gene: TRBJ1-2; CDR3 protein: CATSDLQGKNYGYTF; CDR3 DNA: TGTGCCACCAGTGATTTGCAAGGGAAAAACTATGGCTACACCTTC
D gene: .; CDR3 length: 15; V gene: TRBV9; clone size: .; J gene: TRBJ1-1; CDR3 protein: CASSVFDRGDTEAFF; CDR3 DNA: TGTGCCAGCAGCGTTTTCGACCGGGGAGACACTGAAGCTTTCTTT
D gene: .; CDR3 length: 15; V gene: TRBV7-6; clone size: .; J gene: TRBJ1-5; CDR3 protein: CASSLAPSENQPQHF; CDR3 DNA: TGTGCCAGCAGCTTAGCGCCTTCGGAAAATCAGCCCCAGCATTTT
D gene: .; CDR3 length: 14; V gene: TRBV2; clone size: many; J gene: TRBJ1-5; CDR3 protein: CASSEETDNQPQHF; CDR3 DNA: TGTGCCAGCAGTGAAGAGACAGATAATCAGCCCCAGCATTTT
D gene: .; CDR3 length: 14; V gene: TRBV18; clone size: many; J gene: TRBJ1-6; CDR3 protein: CASSLGQLGSPLHF; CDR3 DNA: TGTGCCAGCTCTCTAGGACAGCTTGGCTCACCCCTCCACTTT
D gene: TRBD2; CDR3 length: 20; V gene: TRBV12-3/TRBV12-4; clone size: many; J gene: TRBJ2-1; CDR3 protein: CASSLDQRGVAGSSYNEQFF; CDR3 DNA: TGTGCCAGCAGTTTAGACCAGCGAGGGGTAGCGGGTAGCTCCTACAATGAGCAGTTCTTC
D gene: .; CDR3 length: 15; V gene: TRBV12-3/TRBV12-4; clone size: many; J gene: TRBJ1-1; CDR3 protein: CASSFSGGHNTEAFF; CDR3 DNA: TGTGCCAGCAGTTTTTCGGGAGGACATAACACTGAAGCTTTCTTT
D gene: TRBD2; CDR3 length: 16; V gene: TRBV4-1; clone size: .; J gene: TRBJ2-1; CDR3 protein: CASSQEDGRVGNEQFF; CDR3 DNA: TGCGCCAGCAGCCAAGAAGACGGGAGGGTAGGGAATGAGCAGTTCTTC
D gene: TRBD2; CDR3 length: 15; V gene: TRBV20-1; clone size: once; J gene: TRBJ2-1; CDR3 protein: CSARATSGAYNEQFF; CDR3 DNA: TGCAGTGCTAGAGCTACTAGCGGGGCTTACAATGAGCAGTTCTTC
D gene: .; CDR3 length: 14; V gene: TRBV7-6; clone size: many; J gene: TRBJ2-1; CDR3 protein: CASSAQTSFNEQFF; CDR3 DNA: TGTGCCAGCAGCGCCCAGACTAGTTTCAATGAGCAGTTCTTC
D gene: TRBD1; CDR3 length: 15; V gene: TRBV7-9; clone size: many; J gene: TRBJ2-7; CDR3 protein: CASSPKGQGIYEQYF; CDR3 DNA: TGTGCCAGCAGCCCAAAGGGACAGGGGATCTACGAGCAGTACTTC
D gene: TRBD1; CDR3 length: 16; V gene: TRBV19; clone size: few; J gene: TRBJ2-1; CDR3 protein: CASSILTGMAKVEQFF; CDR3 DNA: TGTGCCAGTAGTATCCTGACAGGGATGGCCAAAGTAGAGCAGTTCTTC
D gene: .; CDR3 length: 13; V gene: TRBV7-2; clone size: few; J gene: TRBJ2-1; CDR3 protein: CASSYRQSYEQFF; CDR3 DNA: TGTGCCAGCAGCTACCGACAGAGCTACGAGCAGTTCTTC
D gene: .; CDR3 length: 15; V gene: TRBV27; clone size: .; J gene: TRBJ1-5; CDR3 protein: CASSLYPGYNQPQHF; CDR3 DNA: TGTGCCAGCAGTTTATACCCGGGCTACAATCAGCCCCAGCATTTT
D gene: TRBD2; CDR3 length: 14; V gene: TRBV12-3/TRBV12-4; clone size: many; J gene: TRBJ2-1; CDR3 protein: CASTPGTSVFEQFF; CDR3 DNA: TGTGCCAGCACCCCCGGGACTAGCGTTTTTGAGCAGTTCTTC